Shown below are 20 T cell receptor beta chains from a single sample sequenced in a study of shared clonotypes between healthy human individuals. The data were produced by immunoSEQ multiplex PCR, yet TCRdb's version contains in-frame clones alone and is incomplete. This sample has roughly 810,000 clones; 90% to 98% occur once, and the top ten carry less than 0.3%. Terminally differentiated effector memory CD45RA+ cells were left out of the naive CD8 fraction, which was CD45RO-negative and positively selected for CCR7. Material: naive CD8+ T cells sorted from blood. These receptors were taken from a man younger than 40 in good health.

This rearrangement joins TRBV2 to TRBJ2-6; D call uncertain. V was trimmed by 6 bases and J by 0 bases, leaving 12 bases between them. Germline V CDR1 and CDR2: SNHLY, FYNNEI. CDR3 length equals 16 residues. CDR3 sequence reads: CASRAEPSSGANVLTF. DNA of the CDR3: TGTGCCAGCAGGGCCGAGCCAAGCTCTGGGGCCAACGTCCTGACTTTC.

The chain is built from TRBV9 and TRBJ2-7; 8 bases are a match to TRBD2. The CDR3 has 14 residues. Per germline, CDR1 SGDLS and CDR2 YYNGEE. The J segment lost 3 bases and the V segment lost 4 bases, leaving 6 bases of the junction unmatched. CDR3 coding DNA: TGTGCCAGCAGCCGGAGCGGGAGAGTCTACGAGCAGTACTTC. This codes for CASSRSGRVYEQYF.

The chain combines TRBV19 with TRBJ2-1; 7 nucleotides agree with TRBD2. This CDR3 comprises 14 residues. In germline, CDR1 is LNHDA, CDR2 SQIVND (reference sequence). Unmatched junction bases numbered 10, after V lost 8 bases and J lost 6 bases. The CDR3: CASVQGRAVNEQFF. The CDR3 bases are TGTGCCAGTGTACAAGGGAGGGCGGTCAATGAGCAGTTCTTC. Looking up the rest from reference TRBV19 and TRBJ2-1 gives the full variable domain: DGGITQSPKYLFRKEGQNVTLSCEQNLNHDAMYWYRQDPGQGLRLIYYSQIVNDFQKGDIAEGYSVSREKKESFPLTVTSAQKNPTAFYLCASVQGRAVNEQFFGPGTRLTVL.

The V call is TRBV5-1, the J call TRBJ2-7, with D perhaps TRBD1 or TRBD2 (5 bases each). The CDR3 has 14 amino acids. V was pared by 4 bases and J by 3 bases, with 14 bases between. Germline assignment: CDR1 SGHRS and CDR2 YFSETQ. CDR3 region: CASSISGTFYEQYF. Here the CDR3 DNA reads TGCGCCAGCAGCATCTCCGGGACCTTCTACGAGCAGTACTTC.

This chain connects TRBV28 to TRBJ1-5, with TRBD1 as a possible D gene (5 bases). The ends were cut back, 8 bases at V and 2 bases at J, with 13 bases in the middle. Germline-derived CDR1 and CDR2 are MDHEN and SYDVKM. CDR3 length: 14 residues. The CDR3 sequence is CASSGGIGNQPQHF. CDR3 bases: TGTGCCAGCTCGGGGGGGATTGGCAATCAGCCCCAGCATTTT.

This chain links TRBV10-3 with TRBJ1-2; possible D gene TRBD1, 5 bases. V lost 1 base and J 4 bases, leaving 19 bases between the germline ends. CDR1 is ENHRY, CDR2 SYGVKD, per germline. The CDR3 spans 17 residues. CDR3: CAISEYIPQQRGYGYTF. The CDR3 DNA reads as TGTGCCATCAGTGAGTACATACCACAACAAAGGGGCTATGGCTACACCTTC.

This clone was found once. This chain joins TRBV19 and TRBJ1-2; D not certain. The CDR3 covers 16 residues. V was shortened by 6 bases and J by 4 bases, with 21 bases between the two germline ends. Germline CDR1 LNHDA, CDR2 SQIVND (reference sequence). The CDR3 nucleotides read TGTGCCAGTAGGCCCTTTGGAGGAGAGGGTCTCTATGGCTACACCTTC. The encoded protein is CASRPFGGEGLYGYTF.

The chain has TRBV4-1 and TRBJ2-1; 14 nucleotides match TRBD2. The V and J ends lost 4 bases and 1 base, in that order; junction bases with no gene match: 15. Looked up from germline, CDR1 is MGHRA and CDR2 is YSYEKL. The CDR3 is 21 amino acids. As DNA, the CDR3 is TGCGCCAGCAGCCCCCAATCCCCGGGACTAGCGGGAGAACGATCCTACAATGAGCAGTTCTTC. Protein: CASSPQSPGLAGERSYNEQFF.

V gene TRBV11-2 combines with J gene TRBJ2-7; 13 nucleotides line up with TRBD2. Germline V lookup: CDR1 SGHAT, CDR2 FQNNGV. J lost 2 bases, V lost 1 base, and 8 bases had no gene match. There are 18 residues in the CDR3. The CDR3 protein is CASSLVWTSGRIPYEQYF. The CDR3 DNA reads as TGTGCCAGCAGCTTAGTCTGGACTAGCGGGAGAATCCCCTACGAGCAGTACTTC.

CDR3 DNA: TGTGCCAGCAGTACCGGGGACAACCCACGCGAGCAGTACTTC. This encodes CASSTGDNPREQYF. This chain joins TRBV27 and TRBJ2-7; tentatively, D is TRBD1 (6 bases). The CDR3 length is 14 residues. V was clipped by 5 bases and J by 6 bases, with 17 bases between them. Germline CDR1 is MNHEY and CDR2 is SMNVEV (reference sequence).

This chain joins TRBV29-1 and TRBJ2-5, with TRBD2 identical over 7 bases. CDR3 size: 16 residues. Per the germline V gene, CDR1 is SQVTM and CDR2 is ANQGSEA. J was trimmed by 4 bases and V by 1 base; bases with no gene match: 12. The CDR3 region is CSVEVPSGIFVETQYF. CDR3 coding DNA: TGCAGCGTTGAAGTACCCAGCGGGATATTCGTAGAGACCCAGTACTTC.

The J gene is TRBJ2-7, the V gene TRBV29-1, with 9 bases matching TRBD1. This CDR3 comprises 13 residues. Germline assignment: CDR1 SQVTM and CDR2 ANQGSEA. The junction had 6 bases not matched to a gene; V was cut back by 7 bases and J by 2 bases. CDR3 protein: CSAGTGTTYEQYF. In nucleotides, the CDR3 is TGCAGCGCCGGGACAGGGACAACCTACGAGCAGTACTTC.

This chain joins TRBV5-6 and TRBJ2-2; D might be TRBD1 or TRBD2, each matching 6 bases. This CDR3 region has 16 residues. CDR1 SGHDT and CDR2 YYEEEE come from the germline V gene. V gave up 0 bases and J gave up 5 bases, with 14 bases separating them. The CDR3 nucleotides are TGTGCCAGCAGCTTGGTGCCGGGGGCGCGGACCGGGGAGCTGTTTTTT. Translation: CASSLVPGARTGELFF.

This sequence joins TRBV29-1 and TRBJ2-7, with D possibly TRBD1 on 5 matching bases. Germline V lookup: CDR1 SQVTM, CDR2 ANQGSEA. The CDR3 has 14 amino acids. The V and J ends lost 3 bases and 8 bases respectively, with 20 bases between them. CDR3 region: CSVDLGQDLHKQYF. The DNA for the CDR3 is TGCAGCGTTGATTTGGGGCAGGACCTACACAAGCAGTACTTC.

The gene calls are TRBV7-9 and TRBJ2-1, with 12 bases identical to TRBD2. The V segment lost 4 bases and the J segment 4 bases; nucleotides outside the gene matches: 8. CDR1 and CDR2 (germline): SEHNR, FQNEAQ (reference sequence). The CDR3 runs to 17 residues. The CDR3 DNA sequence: TGTGCCAGCAGCTCGGGACTAGCGGGCACAAGTTACAATGAGCAGTTCTTC. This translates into CASSSGLAGTSYNEQFF.

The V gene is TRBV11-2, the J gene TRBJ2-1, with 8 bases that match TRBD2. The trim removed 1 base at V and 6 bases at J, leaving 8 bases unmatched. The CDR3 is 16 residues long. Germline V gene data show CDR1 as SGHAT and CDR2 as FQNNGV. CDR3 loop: CASSLGVSGTSNEQFF. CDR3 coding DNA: TGTGCCAGCAGCTTAGGTGTTAGCGGGACAAGCAATGAGCAGTTCTTC.

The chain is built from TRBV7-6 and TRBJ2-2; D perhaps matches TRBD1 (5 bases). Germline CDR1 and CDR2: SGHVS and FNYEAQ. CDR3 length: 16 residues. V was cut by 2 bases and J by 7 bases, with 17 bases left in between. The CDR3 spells CASSLPRDTIIGELFF. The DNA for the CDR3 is TGTGCCAGCAGCTTACCCAGGGATACCATTATCGGGGAGCTGTTTTTT.

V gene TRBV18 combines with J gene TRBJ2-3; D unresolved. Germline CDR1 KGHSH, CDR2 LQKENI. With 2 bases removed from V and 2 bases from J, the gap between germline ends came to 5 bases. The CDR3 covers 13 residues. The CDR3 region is CASSPRDTDTQYF. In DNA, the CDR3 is TGTGCCAGCTCACCAAGGGACACAGATACGCAGTATTTT.

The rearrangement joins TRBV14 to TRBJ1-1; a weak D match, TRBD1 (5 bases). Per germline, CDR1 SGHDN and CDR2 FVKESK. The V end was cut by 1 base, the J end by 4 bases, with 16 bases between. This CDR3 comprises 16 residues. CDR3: CASSQGLTVRGTEAFF. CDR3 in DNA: TGTGCCAGCAGCCAAGGTCTAACAGTAAGGGGCACTGAAGCTTTCTTT.

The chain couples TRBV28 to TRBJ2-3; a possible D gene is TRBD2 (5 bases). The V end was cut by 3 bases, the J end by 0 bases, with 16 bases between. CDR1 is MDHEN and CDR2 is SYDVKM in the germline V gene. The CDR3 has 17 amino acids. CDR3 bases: TGTGCCAGCAGTTTTCATGGCGGTCGGACTAGCACAGATACGCAGTATTTT. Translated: CASSFHGGRTSTDTQYF.